This T cell receptor (beta chain) was observed in a study of cytomegalovirus exposure and HLA in healthy donors. PCR amplification relied on 60 Vbeta primers (plus 13 Jbeta primers). Assay used: immunoSEQ multiplex PCR; TCRdb lists only in-frame clones, some missing. Among tens of thousands of clones listed, 79% were seen once. V dropped 8 bases and J dropped 4 bases, with 14 bases sitting between them. Germline-derived CDR1 and CDR2 are KGHSH and LQKENI. The CDR3 has 13 residues. The sequencing input was PBMCs. This chain uses TRBV18 with TRBJ1-1; D gene ambiguous. The sequence was obtained from a woman between 40 and 50 years old in good health and CMV-seronegative. CDR3 nucleotides: TGTGCCAGCGAGAATCAGGTTGCCACTGAAGCTTTCTTT. This encodes CASENQVATEAFF.